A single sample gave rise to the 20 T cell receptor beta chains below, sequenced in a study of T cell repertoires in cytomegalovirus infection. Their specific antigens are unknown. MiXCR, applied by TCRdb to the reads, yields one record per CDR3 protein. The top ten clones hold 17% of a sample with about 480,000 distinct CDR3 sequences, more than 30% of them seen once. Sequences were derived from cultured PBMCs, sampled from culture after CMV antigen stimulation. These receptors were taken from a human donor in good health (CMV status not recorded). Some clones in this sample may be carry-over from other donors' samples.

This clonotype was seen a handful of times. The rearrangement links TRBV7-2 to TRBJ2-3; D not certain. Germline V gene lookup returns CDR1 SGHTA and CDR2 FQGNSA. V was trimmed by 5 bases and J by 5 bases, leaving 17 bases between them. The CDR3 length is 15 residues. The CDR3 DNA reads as TGTGCCAGCAGCCCCCTCGGGTCCTCGGGAGATACGCAGTATTTT. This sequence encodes CASSPLGSSGDTQYF.

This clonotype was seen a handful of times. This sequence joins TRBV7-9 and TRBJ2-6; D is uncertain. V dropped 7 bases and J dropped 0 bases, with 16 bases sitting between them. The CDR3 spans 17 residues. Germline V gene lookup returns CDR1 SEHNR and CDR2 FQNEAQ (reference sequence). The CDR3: CASNPRTGRSGANVLTF. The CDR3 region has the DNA TGTGCCAGCAACCCACGAACTGGGCGCTCTGGGGCCAACGTCCTGACTTTC.

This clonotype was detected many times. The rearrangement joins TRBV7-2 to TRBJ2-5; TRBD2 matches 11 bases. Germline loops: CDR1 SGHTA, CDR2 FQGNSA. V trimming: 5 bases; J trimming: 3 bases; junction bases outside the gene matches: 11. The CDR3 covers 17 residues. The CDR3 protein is CASSRGLAGGWKETQYF. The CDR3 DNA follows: TGTGCCAGCAGCCGTGGGCTAGCGGGAGGTTGGAAAGAGACCCAGTACTTC.

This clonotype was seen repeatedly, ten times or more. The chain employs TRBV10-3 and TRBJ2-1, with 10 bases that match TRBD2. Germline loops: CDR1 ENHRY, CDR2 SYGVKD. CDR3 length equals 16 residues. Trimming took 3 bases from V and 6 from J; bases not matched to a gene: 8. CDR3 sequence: CAISDSGRATVNEQFF. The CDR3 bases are TGTGCCATCAGTGACAGCGGGAGGGCCACGGTCAATGAGCAGTTCTTC.

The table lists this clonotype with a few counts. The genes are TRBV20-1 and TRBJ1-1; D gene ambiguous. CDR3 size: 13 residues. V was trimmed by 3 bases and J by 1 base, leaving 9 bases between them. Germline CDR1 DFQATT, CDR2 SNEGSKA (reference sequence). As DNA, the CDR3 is TGCAGTGCTAGTTCCGAGGGGAACACTGAAGCTTTCTTT. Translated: CSASSEGNTEAFF.

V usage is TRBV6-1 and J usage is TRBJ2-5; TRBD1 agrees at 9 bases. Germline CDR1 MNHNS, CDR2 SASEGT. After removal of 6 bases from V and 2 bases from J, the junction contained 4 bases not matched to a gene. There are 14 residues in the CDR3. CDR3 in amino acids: CASRHRGLQETQYF. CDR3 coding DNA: TGTGCCAGCAGGCACAGGGGGCTACAAGAGACCCAGTACTTC.

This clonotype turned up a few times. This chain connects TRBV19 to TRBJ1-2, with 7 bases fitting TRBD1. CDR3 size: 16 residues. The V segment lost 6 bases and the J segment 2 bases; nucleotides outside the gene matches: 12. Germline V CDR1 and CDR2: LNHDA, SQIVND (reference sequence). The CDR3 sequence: CASSTGTAIKNYGYTF. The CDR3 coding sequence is TGTGCCAGTAGCACGGGGACAGCCATCAAAAACTATGGCTACACCTTC.

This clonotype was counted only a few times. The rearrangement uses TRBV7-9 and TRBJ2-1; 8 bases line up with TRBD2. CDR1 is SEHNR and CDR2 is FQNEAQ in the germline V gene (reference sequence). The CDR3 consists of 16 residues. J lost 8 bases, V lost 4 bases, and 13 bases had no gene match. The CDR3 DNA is TGTGCCAGCAGCTCGGAGACCGGGACTAGGGGTTATGAGCAGTTCTTC. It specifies CASSSETGTRGYEQFF.

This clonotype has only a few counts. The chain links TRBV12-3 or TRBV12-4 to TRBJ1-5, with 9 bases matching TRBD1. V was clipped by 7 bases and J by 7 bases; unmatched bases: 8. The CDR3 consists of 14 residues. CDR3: CASTDLQGAQPQHF. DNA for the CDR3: TGTGCCAGCACCGACCTACAGGGGGCCCAGCCCCAGCATTTT.

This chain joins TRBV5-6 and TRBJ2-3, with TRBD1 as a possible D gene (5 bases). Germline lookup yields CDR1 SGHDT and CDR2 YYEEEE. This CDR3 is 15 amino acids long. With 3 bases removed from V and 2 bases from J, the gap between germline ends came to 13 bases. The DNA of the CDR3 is TGTGCCAGCAGCTCAAGACAGATTTTCACAGATACGCAGTATTTT. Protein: CASSSRQIFTDTQYF.

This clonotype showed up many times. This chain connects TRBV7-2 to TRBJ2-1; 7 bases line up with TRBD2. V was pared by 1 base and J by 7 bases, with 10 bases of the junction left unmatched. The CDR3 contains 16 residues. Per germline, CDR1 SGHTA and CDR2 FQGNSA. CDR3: CASSLVGSGGGNEQFF. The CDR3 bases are TGTGCCAGCAGCTTAGTCGGGTCGGGAGGAGGGAATGAGCAGTTCTTC. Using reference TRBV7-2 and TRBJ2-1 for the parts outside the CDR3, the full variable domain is GAGVSQSPSNKVTEKGKDVELRCDPISGHTALYWYRQSLGQGLEFLIYFQGNSAPDKSGLPSDRFSAERTGGSVSTLTIQRTQQEDSAVYLCASSLVGSGGGNEQFFGPGTRLTVL.

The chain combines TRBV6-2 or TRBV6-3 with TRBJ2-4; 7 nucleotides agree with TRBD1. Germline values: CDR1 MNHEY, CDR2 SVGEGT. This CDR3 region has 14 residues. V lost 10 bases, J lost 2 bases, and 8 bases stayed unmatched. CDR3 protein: CATYRQGTKNIQYF. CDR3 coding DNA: TGTGCCACCTACCGACAGGGTACCAAAAACATTCAGTACTTC.

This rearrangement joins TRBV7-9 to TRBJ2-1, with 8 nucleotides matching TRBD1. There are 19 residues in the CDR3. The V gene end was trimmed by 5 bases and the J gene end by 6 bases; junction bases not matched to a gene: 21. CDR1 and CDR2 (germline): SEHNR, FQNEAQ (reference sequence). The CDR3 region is CASSPPTGGGPGFGNEQFF. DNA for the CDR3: TGTGCCAGCAGCCCCCCAACAGGGGGAGGCCCCGGATTTGGCAATGAGCAGTTCTTC. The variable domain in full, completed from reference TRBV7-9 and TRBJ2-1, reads DTGVSQNPRHKITKRGQNVTFRCDPISEHNRLYWYRQTLGQGPEFLTYFQNEAQLEKSRLLSDRFSAERPKGSFSTLEIQRTEQGDSAMYLCASSPPTGGGPGFGNEQFFGPGTRLTVL.

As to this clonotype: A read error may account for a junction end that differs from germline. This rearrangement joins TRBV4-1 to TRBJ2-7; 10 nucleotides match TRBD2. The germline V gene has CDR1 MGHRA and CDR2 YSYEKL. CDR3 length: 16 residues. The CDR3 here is CASSQEGAGGTYEQYF. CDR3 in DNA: TGTGCCAGCAGCCAAGAAGGAGCGGGAGGGACCTACGAGCAGTACTTC.

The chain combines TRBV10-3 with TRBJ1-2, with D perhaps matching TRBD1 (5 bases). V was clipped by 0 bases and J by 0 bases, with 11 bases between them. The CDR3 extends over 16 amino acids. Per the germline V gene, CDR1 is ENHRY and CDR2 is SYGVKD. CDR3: CAISESSGVANYGYTF. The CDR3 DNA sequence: TGTGCCATCAGTGAGTCATCGGGGGTAGCTAACTATGGCTACACCTTC.

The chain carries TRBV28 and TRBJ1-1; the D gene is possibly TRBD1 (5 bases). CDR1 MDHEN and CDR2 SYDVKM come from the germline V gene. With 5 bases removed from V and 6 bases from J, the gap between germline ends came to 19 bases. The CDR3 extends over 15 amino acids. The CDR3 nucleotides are TGTGCCAGCAGTACCACTGGCGGGGGTCGGCCTGAAGCTTTCTTT. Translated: CASSTTGGGRPEAFF.

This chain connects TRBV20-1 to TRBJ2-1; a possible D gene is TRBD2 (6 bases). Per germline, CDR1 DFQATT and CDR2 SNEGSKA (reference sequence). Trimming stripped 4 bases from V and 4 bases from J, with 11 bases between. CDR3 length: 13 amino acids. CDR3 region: CSAMGLLYNEQFF. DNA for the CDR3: TGCAGTGCTATGGGACTCCTGTACAATGAGCAGTTCTTC.

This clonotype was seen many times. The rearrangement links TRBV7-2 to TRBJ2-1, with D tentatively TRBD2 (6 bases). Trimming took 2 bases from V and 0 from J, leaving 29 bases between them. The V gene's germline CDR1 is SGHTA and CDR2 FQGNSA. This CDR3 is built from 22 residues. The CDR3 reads CASSLLAEVGLPGLRSYNEQFF. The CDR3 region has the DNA TGTGCCAGCAGCTTATTGGCAGAGGTGGGACTCCCCGGATTGCGCTCCTACAATGAGCAGTTCTTC.

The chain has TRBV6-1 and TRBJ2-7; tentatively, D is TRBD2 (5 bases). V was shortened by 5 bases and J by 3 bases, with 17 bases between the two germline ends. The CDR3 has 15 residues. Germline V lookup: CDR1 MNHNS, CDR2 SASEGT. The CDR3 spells CASSTPAETIYEQYV. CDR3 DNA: TGTGCCAGCAGTACCCCAGCGGAGACAATCTACGAGCAGTACGTC.

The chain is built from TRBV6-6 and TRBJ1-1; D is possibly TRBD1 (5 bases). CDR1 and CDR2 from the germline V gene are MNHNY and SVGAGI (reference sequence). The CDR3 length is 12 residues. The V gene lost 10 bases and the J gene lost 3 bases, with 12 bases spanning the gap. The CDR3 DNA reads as TGTGCCACGGGGGATTGGGACACTGAAGCTTTCTTT. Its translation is CATGDWDTEAFF.